The clone carrying this T cell receptor beta chain was detected only once. Its antigen remains unidentified. The data were taken from a study of ipilimumab plus nivolumab after autologous stem cell transplantation. About the study: Median doses per patient: about 5 ipilimumab, under 10 nivolumab.

The repertoire was sequenced with immunoSEQ multiplex PCR; TCRdb's copy has only in-frame clones and lacks some. There are roughly 16,000 clones in the sample; 70% to 90% occur only once, and around 20% lies in the top ten. Study-wide results and limits: Authors suggest TCR repertoire, Treg phenotype and gut microbiota support further study.

This specimen consisted of PBMCs, obtained in a trial of ipilimumab plus nivolumab as post-transplant consolidation. The TCR was taken from a male donor with diffuse large B-cell lymphoma.

The CDR3 reads CASSERSVRGGGYTF. CDR3 sequence (DNA): TGTGCCAGCAGTGAAAGGTCTGTCAGGGGGGGCGGCTACACCTTC. This rearrangement joins TRBV6-1 to TRBJ1-2; TRBD1 agrees at 7 bases. The germline V gene encodes CDR1 MNHNS and CDR2 SASEGT. The CDR3 spans 15 residues. V lost 2 bases and J lost 8; bases outside the gene matches: 11.